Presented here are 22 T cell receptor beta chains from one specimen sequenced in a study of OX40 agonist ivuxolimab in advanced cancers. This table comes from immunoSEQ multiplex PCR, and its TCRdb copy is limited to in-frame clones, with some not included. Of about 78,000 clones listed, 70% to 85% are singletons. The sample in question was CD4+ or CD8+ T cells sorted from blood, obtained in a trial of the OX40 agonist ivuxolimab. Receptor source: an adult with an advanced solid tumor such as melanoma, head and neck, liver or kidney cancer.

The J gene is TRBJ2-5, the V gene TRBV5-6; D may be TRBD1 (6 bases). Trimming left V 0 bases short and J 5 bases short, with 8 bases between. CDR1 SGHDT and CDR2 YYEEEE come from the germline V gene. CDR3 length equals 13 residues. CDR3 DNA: TGTGCCAGCAGCTTGGCAGGGGCCGAGACCCAGTACTTC. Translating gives CASSLAGAETQYF.

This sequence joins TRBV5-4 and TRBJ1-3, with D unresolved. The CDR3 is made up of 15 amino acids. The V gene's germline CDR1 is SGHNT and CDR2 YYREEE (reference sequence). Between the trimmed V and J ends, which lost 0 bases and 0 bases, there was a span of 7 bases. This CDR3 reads CASSLDSYSGNTIYF. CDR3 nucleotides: TGTGCCAGCAGCTTGGACAGTTACTCTGGAAACACCATATATTTT.

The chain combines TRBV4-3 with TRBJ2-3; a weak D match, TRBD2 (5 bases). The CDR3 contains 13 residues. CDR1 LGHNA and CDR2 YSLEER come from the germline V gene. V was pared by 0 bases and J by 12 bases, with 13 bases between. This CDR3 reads CASSQEVGSPQYF. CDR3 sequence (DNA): TGCGCCAGCAGCCAAGAAGTAGGGAGCCCTCAGTATTTT.

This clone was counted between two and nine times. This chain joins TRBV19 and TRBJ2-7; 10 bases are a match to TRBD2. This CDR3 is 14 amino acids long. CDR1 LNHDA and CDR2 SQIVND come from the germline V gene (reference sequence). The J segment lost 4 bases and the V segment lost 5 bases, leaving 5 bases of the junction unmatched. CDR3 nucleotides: TGTGCCAGTAGTCCAACGGGACTAGCGTACGAGCAGTACTTC. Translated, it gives CASSPTGLAYEQYF.

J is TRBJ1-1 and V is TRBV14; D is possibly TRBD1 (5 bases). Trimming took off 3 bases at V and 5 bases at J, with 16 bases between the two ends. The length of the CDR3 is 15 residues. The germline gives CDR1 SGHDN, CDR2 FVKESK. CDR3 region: CASSQAGLLRTEAFF. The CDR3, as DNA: TGTGCCAGCAGCCAGGCAGGGCTTTTGAGGACTGAAGCTTTCTTT.

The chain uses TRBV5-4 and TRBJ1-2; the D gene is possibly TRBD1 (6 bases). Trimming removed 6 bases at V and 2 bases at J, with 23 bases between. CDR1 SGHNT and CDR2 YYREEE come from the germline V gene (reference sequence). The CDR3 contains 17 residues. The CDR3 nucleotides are TGTGCCAGCACCCAAACCCCCACACAGGGACGGAACTATGGCTACACCTTC. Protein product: CASTQTPTQGRNYGYTF.

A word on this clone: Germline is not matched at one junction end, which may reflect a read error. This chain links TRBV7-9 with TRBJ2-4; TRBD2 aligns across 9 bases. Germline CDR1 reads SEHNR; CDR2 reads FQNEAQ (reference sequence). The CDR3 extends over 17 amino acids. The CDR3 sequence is CASSLVGSGGSKNIQYF. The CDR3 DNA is TGTGCCAGCAGTTTAGTGGGTAGCGGGGGTTCCAAAAACATTCAGTACTTC.

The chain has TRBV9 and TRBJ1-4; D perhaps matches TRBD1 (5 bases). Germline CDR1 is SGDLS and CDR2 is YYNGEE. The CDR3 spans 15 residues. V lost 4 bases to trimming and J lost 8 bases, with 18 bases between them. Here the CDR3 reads CASSRDWVPNEKLFF. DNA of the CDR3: TGTGCCAGCAGCAGGGACTGGGTGCCGAACGAAAAACTGTTTTTT.

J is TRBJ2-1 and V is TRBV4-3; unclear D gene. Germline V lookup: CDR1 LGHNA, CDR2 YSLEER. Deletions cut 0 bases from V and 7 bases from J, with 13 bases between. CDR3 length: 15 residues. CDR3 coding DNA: TGCGCCAGCAGCCAAGATAATTTAGTATCAAATGAGCAGTTCTTC. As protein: CASSQDNLVSNEQFF.

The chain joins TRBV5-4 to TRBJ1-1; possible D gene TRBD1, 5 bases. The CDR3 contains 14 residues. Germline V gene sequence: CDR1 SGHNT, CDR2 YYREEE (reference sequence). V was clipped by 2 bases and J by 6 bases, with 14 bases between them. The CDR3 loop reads CASSFGGAGAEAFF. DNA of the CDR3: TGTGCCAGCAGCTTCGGAGGGGCGGGGGCTGAAGCTTTCTTT.

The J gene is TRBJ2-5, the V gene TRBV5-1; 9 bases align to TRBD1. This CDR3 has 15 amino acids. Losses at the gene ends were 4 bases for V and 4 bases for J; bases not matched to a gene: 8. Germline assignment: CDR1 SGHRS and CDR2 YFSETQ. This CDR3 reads CASSTRDRVGETQYF. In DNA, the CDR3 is TGCGCCAGCAGCACCCGGGACAGGGTCGGAGAGACCCAGTACTTC.

Here the CDR3 DNA reads TGTGCCAGCAGGATAGGGGGCGAGGGCACCGGGGAGCTGTTTTTT. This gives the protein CASRIGGEGTGELFF. The rearrangement joins TRBV28 to TRBJ2-2, with 7 bases fitting TRBD1. V shed 6 bases, J shed 4 bases, and the junction held 8 bases outside the gene matches. The length of the CDR3 is 15 residues. Germline V CDR1 and CDR2: MDHEN, SYDVKM.

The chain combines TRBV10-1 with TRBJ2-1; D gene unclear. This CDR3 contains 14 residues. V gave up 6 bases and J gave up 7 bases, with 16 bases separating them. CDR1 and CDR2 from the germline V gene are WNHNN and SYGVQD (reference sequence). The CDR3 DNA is TGCGCCAGCAGCTATGACCCGTCCAGAAATGAGCAGTTCTTC. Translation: CASSYDPSRNEQFF.

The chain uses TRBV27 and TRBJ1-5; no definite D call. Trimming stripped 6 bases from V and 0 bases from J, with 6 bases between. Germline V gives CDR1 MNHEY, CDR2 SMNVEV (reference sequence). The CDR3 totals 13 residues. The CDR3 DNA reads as TGTGCCAGCAGGGGGTATAGCAATCAGCCCCAGCATTTT. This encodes CASRGYSNQPQHF.

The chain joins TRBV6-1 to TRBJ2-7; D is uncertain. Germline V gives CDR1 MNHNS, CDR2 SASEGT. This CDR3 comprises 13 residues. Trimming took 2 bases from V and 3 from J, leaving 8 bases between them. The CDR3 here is CASSELSFYEQYV. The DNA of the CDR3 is TGTGCCAGCAGTGAACTTAGTTTCTACGAGCAGTACGTC.

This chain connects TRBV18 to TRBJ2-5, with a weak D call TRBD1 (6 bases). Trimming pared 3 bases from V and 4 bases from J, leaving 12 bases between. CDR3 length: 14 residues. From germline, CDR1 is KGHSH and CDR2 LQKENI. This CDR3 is CASSPLQGGETQYF. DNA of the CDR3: TGTGCCAGCTCACCTCTACAGGGCGGAGAGACCCAGTACTTC.

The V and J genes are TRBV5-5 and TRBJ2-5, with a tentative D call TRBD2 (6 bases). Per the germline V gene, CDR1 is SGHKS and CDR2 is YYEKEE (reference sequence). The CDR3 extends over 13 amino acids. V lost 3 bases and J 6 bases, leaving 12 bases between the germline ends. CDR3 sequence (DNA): TGTGCCAGCAGCTCTAGCGATCTAAAGACCCAGTACTTC. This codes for CASSSSDLKTQYF. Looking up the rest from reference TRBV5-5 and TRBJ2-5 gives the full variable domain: DAGVTQSPTHLIKTRGQQVTLRCSPISGHKSVSWYQQVLGQGPQFIFQYYEKEERGRGNFPDRFSARQFPNYSSELNVNALLLGDSALYLCASSSSDLKTQYFGPGTRLLVL.

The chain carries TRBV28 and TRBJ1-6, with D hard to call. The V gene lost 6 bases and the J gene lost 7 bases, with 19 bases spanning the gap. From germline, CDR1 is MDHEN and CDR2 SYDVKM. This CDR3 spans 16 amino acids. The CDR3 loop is CASRLRGLAENSPLHF. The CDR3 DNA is TGTGCCAGCAGACTCCGTGGGTTGGCAGAAAATTCACCCCTCCACTTT.

The CDR3 bases are TGTGCCAGCAGCCCCCAACTGCGGGTATACGAGCAGTACTTC. Residues: CASSPQLRVYEQYF. The J gene is TRBJ2-7, the V gene TRBV7-2; D might be TRBD2 (5 bases). The CDR3 extends over 14 amino acids. The V end was cut by 5 bases, the J end by 4 bases, with 15 bases between. Germline-derived CDR1 and CDR2 are SGHTA and FQGNSA.

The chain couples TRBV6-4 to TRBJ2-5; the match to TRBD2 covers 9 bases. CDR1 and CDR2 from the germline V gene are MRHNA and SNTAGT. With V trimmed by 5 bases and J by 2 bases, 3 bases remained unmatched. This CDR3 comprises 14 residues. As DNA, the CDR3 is TGTGCCAGCAGTCGCGGGGGGGAGCAAGAGACCCAGTACTTC. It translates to CASSRGGEQETQYF.

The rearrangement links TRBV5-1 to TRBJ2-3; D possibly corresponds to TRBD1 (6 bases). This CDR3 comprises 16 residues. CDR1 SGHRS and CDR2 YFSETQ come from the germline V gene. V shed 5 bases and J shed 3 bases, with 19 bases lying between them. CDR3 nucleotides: TGCGCCAGCAGACGAGACGGACAGTCCATGACAGATACGCAGTATTTT. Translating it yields CASRRDGQSMTDTQYF.

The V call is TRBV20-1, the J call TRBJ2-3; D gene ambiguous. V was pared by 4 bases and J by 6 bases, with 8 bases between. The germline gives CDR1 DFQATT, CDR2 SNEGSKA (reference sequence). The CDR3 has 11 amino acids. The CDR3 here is CSATGRDTQYF. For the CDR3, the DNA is TGCAGTGCTACCGGACGGGATACGCAGTATTTT.